Given below is one T cell receptor beta chain in context. Its target is unknown. The entry originates in a study of shared clonotypes between healthy human individuals. Study information: CD4 naive and memory got three plates each, CD8 naive two, CD8 memory one.

Germline CDR1 GTSNPN, CDR2 SVGIG (reference sequence). V dropped 0 bases and J dropped 5 bases, with 8 bases sitting between them. This CDR3 has 13 amino acids. Profiling relied on immunoSEQ multiplex PCR, and the TCRdb table lists in-frame clones only, not all of them. The top ten clones hold 34% of a sample with about 690,000 clones, about 90% of them seen once. Study-wide results and limits: It was observed that 5% to 6% of naive CD4 clonotypes were shared across a few donors. Generation probabilities were higher for clonotypes shared across all four sorted-subset donors than for unshared ones. With few donors, the genetic and exposure-history diversity represented was limited.

The specimen was memory CD8+ T cells from PBMCs. The subset denotes: CD45RO+ cells pooled with CCR7-negative TemRA cells. The chain has TRBV30 and TRBJ1-5; D unresolved. The source of this sequence is a man younger than 35 in good health. Some clones in this sample may be carry-over from other donors' samples. The CDR3 loop is CAWSVWRDQPQHF. In nucleotides, the CDR3 is TGTGCCTGGAGTGTTTGGCGGGATCAGCCCCAGCATTTT.